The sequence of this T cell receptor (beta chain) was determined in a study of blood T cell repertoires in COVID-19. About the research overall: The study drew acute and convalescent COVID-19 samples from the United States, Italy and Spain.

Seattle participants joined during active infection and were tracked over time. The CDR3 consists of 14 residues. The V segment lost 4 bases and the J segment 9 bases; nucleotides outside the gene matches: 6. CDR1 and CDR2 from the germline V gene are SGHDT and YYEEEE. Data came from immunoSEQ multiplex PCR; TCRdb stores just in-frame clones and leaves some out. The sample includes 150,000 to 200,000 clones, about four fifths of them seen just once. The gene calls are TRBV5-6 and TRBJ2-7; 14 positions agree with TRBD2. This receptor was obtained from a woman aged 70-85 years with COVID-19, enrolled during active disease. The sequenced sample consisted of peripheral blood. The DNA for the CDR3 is TGTGCCAGCAGCCAGGGGACTAGCGGGAGTCGGCAGTACTTC. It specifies CASSQGTSGSRQYF.